This T cell receptor (beta chain) was obtained from a study of blood T cell repertoires in COVID-19. Participants were placed into cohorts based on the clinical history they reported. Up to 2 weeks before entering the study, exposed participants had met a COVID-19 case. The CDR3 runs 16 residues. V lost 1 base, J lost 2 bases, and 4 bases stayed unmatched. CDR1 and CDR2 from the germline V gene are SGHRS and YFSETQ. Repertoires were generated with immunoSEQ multiplex PCR, while TCRdb's copy carries only in-frame clones and drops some. This table has under 250,000 clones, about 80% appearing once. The genes are TRBV5-1 and TRBJ2-2, with TRBD1 matching 8 bases. Sample: PBMCs or T cells enriched from blood (not recorded which). This TCR was sampled from a woman aged 40-49 years who had been exposed to COVID-19. The CDR3 reads CASSLPGQANTGELFF. The CDR3 DNA follows: TGCGCCAGCAGCTTGCCGGGACAGGCCAACACCGGGGAGCTGTTTTTT. Supplemented by reference TRBV5-1 and TRBJ2-2, the full variable domain reads KAGVTQTPRYLIKTRGQQVTLSCSPISGHRSVSWYQQTPGQGLQFLFEYFSETQRNKGNFPGRFSGRQFSNSRSEMNVSTLELGDSALYLCASSLPGQANTGELFFGEGSRLTVL.